The T cell receptor beta chain under discussion was sequenced for a study of T cell repertoires in cytomegalovirus infection. CDR3 length equals 13 residues. Germline V gene lookup returns CDR1 MNHEY and CDR2 SVGEGT. TCRdb recomputed calls from the reads with MiXCR, one row per CDR3 protein. Here the sample spans hundreds of thousands of distinct CDR3 sequences, around 10% being singletons. Ten or more counts support this clonotype. The clonotype was recovered from a human donor in good health (CMV status not recorded). Some clones in this sample may be carry-over from other donors' samples. V is TRBV6-2 or TRBV6-3 and J is TRBJ1-6; D is uncertain. Material: PBMCs. DNA for the CDR3: TGTGCTACGGTAGGCCCTCGGCTCGGTCCCCTCCACTTT. This sequence encodes CATVGPRLGPLHF.